These 15 T cell receptor beta chains came from one sample sequenced in a study of cytomegalovirus exposure and HLA in healthy donors (dated by TCRdb to between 2016 and 2019). Library preparation employed the immunoSEQ multiplex PCR assay. The multiplex PCR relied on a mix of 60 forward primers for TCR Vbeta segments and 13 reverse primers for TCR Jbeta segments. What TCRdb holds here is the immuneACCESS table cut down to in-frame rearrangements. Part of the clones is not present; checked against another copy, under half of the missing clones reflect an unresolved V gene, and the others are unexplained. The sample records some 140,000 clones, more than 70% of which are singletons. Under 8.5% of the sample belongs to the ten largest clones. Sequenced sample: PBMCs. These receptors all stem from a woman in her twenties or thirties in good health and CMV-seropositive.

The chain has TRBV28 and TRBJ1-5, with 8 bases that match TRBD1. V was pared by 0 bases and J by 2 bases, with 6 bases of the junction left unmatched. The V gene's germline CDR1 is MDHEN and CDR2 SYDVKM. CDR3 length: 17 amino acids. The CDR3 region has the DNA TGTGCCAGCAGTTTATGGTTCGGACAGGGTGGCAATCAGCCCCAGCATTTT. The encoded protein is CASSLWFGQGGNQPQHF.

This rearrangement joins TRBV2 to TRBJ1-2; maybe TRBD1 (5 bases). The V end was cut by 1 base, the J end by 8 bases, with 11 bases between. Germline V gene sequence: CDR1 SNHLY, CDR2 FYNNEI. The CDR3 sequence is 13 residues long. The chain's CDR3 is CASSEVSGSGYTF. In nucleotides, the CDR3 is TGTGCCAGCAGTGAAGTGTCAGGGTCCGGCTACACCTTC. The full variable domain, its missing parts supplied by reference TRBV2 and TRBJ1-2, is EPEVTQTPSHQVTQMGQEVILRCVPISNHLYFYWYRQILGQKVEFLVSFYNNEISEKSEIFDDQFSVERPDGSNFTLKIRSTKLEDSAMYFCASSEVSGSGYTFGSGTRLTVV.

This rearrangement joins TRBV2 to TRBJ1-5, with D unresolved. Germline-derived CDR1 and CDR2 are SNHLY and FYNNEI. The CDR3 consists of 16 residues. The germline V and J ends were trimmed by 4 bases and 1 base, with 14 bases remaining between them. CDR3 nucleotides: TGTGCCAGCAGTGTGAGGATAGGCTCCAGCAATCAGCCCCAGCATTTT. Its translation is CASSVRIGSSNQPQHF.

This chain links TRBV27 with TRBJ2-5; D is uncertain. Per the germline V gene, CDR1 is MNHEY and CDR2 is SMNVEV (reference sequence). V lost 0 bases and J 4 bases, leaving 9 bases between the germline ends. The CDR3 is 14 residues long. The CDR3, as DNA: TGTGCCAGCAGTTTATCAGTAGGAGCAGAGACCCAGTACTTC. Its translation is CASSLSVGAETQYF.

This chain uses TRBV7-9 with TRBJ1-2; the D gene is possibly TRBD1 (5 bases). The CDR3 extends over 12 amino acids. Germline CDR1 is SEHNR and CDR2 is FQNEAQ (reference sequence). This CDR3 is CVLAGRNYGYTF. In DNA, the CDR3 is TGTGTCCTTGCAGGGCGGAACTATGGCTACACCTTC. The full variable domain, completed using reference TRBV7-9 and TRBJ1-2, is DTGVSQNPRHKITKRGQNVTFRCDPISEHNRLYWYRQTLGQGPEFLTYFQNEAQLEKSRLLSDRFSAERPKGSFSTLEIQRTEQGDSAMYLCVLAGRNYGYTFGSGTRLTVV.

The chain employs TRBV28 and TRBJ1-2, with TRBD1 matching 7 bases. CDR1 is MDHEN, CDR2 SYDVKM, per germline. The CDR3 has 14 amino acids. Unmatched junction bases numbered 11, after V lost 6 bases and J lost 7 bases. CDR3: CASSPPGQLAGYTF. CDR3 bases: TGTGCCAGCAGCCCACCGGGACAGTTGGCTGGCTACACCTTC.

On this clone: The sample contains more than one DNA sequence encoding this CDR3. The chain couples TRBV4-1 to TRBJ1-1, with 8 bases lining up with TRBD1. J gave up 1 base and V 1 base, and 2 bases lay outside the gene matches. The length of the CDR3 is 15 residues. Germline V gives CDR1 MGHRA, CDR2 YSYEKL. CDR3 nucleotides: TGCGCCAGCAGCCAAGCGGACAGGGAGAACACTGAAGCTTTCTTT. It codes for CASSQADRENTEAFF.

This chain connects TRBV5-4 to TRBJ2-5; D is unclear. Trimming cost V 4 bases and J 4 bases, with 11 bases left between them. Looked up from germline, CDR1 is SGHNT and CDR2 is YYREEE (reference sequence). This CDR3 is 13 amino acids long. CDR3 sequence (DNA): TGTGCCAGCAGCCCCACTGGAGTAGAGACCCAGTACTTC. Protein product: CASSPTGVETQYF.

This chain connects TRBV28 to TRBJ1-1; D possibly corresponds to TRBD1 (5 bases). The germline V and J ends were trimmed by 3 bases and 7 bases, with 18 bases remaining between them. The germline gives CDR1 MDHEN, CDR2 SYDVKM. The CDR3 has 15 amino acids. The CDR3 nucleotides read TGTGCCAGCAGTTTGTGGGGCAGGGCCCTCGGTGAAGCTTTCTTT. Translation gives CASSLWGRALGEAFF.

The chain couples TRBV9 to TRBJ2-3; 10 nucleotides match TRBD2. Germline V gene lookup returns CDR1 SGDLS and CDR2 YYNGEE. V shed 6 bases, J shed 3 bases, and the junction held 10 bases outside the gene matches. CDR3 size: 16 residues. This chain's CDR3 is CASTEGLAEGTDTQYF. The CDR3 region has the DNA TGTGCCAGCACGGAAGGACTAGCGGAGGGAACAGATACGCAGTATTTT.

The chain employs TRBV11-2 and TRBJ1-2, with D unresolved. V was clipped by 4 bases and J by 7 bases, with 13 bases between them. The CDR3 totals 13 residues. Germline V lookup: CDR1 SGHAT, CDR2 FQNNGV. Here the CDR3 DNA reads TGTGCCAGCAGCTCTGCCTGGTACGGTGGCTACACCTTC. Translation gives CASSSAWYGGYTF.

The V call is TRBV19, the J call TRBJ2-7; TRBD2 might be the D (6 bases). Trimming shortened V by 3 bases and J by 2 bases, and 11 bases separated the two germline ends. This CDR3 has 14 residues. In germline, CDR1 is LNHDA, CDR2 SQIVND (reference sequence). The DNA of the CDR3 is TGTGCCAGTAGTATCGGGACGGGAGCCTACGAGCAGTACTTC. It is translated as CASSIGTGAYEQYF. Variable domain in full (rest from reference TRBV19 and TRBJ2-7): DGGITQSPKYLFRKEGQNVTLSCEQNLNHDAMYWYRQDPGQGLRLIYYSQIVNDFQKGDIAEGYSVSREKKESFPLTVTSAQKNPTAFYLCASSIGTGAYEQYFGPGTRLTVT.

V is TRBV5-1 and J is TRBJ2-3; weak D call: TRBD2 (6 bases). V lost 3 bases and J lost 0, with 14 bases in between. The CDR3 contains 16 residues. Germline V CDR1 and CDR2: SGHRS, YFSETQ. The chain's CDR3 is CASSWGVIGSTDTQYF. Here the CDR3 DNA reads TGCGCCAGCAGCTGGGGGGTTATAGGGAGCACAGATACGCAGTATTTT.

This sequence joins TRBV5-1 and TRBJ1-1; 7 bases fit TRBD1. The V segment lost 1 base and the J segment 5 bases; nucleotides outside the gene matches: 11. The CDR3 covers 16 residues. Looked up from germline, CDR1 is SGHRS and CDR2 is YFSETQ. The CDR3 sequence: CASSLSQGERGTEAFF. As DNA, the CDR3 is TGCGCCAGCAGCTTGTCCCAGGGGGAGCGAGGGACTGAAGCTTTCTTT.

The V call is TRBV6-1, the J call TRBJ2-7; D is ambiguous. This CDR3 spans 12 amino acids. Between the trimmed V and J ends, which lost 2 bases and 3 bases, there was a span of 5 bases. Germline CDR1 is MNHNS and CDR2 is SASEGT. This CDR3 reads CASSEYNYEQYF. CDR3 nucleotide sequence: TGTGCCAGCAGTGAATATAACTACGAGCAGTACTTC.